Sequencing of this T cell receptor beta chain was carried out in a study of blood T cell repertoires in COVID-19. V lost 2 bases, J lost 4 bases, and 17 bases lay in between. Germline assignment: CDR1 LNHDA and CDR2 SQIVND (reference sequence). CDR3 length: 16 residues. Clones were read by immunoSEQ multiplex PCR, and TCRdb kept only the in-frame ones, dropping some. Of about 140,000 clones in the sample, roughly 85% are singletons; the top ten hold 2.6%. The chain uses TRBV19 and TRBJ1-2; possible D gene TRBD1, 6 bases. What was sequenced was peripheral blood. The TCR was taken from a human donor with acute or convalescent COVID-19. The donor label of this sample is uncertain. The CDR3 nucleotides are TGTGCCAGTAGTATAACTACAGGGCGATGGGGCTATGGCTACACCTTC. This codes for CASSITTGRWGYGYTF.